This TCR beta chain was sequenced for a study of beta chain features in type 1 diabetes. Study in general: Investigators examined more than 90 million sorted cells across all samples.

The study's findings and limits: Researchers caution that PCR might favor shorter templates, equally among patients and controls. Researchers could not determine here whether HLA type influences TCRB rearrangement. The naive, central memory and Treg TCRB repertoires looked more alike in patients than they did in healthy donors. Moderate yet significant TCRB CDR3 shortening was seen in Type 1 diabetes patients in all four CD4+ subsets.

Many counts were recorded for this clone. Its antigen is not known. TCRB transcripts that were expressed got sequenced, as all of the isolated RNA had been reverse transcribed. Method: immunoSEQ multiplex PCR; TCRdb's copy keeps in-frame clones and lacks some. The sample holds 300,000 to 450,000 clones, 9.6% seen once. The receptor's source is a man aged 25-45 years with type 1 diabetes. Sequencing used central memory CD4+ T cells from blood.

The CDR3 nucleotides read TGTGCCAGCAGCTGGGGCGACTATGGCTACACCTTC. Protein: CASSWGDYGYTF. The rearrangement links TRBV7-9 to TRBJ1-2; D might be TRBD1 (5 bases). The length of the CDR3 is 12 residues. Germline values: CDR1 SEHNR, CDR2 FQNEAQ (reference sequence). V lost 4 bases, J lost 3 bases, and 6 bases lay in between. The whole variable domain, remainder taken from reference TRBV7-9 and TRBJ1-2, is DTGVSQNPRHKITKRGQNVTFRCDPISEHNRLYWYRQTLGQGPEFLTYFQNEAQLEKSRLLSDRFSAERPKGSFSTLEIQRTEQGDSAMYLCASSWGDYGYTFGSGTRLTVV.